This TCR beta chain was retrieved from a study of vaccination and CD4 T cells after COVID-19. Whole-study results and caveats: Analysis covered relatively few convalescent patients and lacked any early post-infection timepoints. Looking at convalescent patients, 304 of their 307 vaccine-specific clones were spike mono-reactive.

Stated time point: late sampling 161 to 241 days after vaccination in a few convalescent patients. As for this clonotype: Its antigen is unidentified.

This CDR3 spans 14 amino acids. The trim removed 5 bases at V and 9 bases at J, leaving 4 bases unmatched. Germline values: CDR1 MNHNS, CDR2 SASEGT. TCRdb reprocessed the PCR reads via MiXCR and lists one record per CDR3 protein. The sample records some 28,000 distinct CDR3 sequences, roughly 50% being singletons. The chain is built from TRBV6-1 and TRBJ2-1; 13 positions match TRBD2. The source was CD4+ T cells from blood, collected about 7 months after SARS-CoV-2 vaccination. The receptor was derived from a human donor who had recovered from COVID-19. CDR3 amino acids: CASSTSGRGSEQFF. The CDR3 DNA reads TGTGCCAGCAGTACTAGCGGGAGGGGGAGTGAGCAGTTCTTC.